This TCR beta chain stems from a study of vaccination and CD4 T cells after COVID-19. About the study: The convalescents comprised six males and four females, two of them Hispanic. There were two doses of either BNT162b2 or mRNA-1273 vaccine given to participants.

A note on this clonotype: As yet, its antigen is unknown.

Treatment: roughly 10-day PBMC culture with coronavirus spike peptide pools or control peptides (ViraFEST assay). V was trimmed by 0 bases and J by 1 base, leaving 4 bases between them. Germline V gives CDR1 SGHTA, CDR2 FQGNSA. The CDR3 runs 14 residues. With the Oncomine TCR Beta short-read assay, DNA from cultured CD4+ T cells was sequenced. TCRdb reanalysed the PCR reads using MiXCR and keeps one entry per CDR3 protein. The sample holds fewer than 20,000 distinct CDR3 sequences; 35% to 50% are singletons and the top ten take approximately 7%. The material was CD4+ T cells from blood, cultured in vitro, obtained after SARS-CoV-2 vaccination. This sequence originates from a human donor who had recovered from COVID-19. J is TRBJ1-3 and V is TRBV7-2; no definite D call. CDR3 DNA sequence: TGTGCCAGCAGCTTAGCAGGTTCTGGAAACACCATATATTTT. It codes for CASSLAGSGNTIYF.